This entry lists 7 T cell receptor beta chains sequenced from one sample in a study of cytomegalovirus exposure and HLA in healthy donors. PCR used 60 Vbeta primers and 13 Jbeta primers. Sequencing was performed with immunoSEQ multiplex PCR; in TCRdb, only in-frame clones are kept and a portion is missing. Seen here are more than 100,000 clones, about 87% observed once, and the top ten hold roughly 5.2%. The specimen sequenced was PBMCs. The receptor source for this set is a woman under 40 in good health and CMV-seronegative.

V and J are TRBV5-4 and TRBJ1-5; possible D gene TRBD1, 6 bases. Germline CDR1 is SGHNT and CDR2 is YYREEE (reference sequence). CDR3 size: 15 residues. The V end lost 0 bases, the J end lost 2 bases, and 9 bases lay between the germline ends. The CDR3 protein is CASSLDPGGNQPQHF. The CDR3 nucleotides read TGTGCCAGCAGCTTGGATCCAGGGGGCAATCAGCCCCAGCATTTT.

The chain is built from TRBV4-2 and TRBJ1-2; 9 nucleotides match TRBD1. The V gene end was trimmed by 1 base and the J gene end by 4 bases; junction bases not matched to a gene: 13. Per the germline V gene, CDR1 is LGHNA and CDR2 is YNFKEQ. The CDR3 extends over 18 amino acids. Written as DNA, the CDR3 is TGTGCCAGCAGCCAAGGGACGGGACAGGGAATCGTCCGCTATGGCTACACCTTC. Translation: CASSQGTGQGIVRYGYTF.

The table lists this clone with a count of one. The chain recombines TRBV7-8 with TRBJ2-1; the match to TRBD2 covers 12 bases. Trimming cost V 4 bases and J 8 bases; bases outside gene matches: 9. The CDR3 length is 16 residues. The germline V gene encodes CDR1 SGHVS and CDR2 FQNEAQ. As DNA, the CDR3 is TGTGCCAGCAGCTCTCAAACTAGCGGGAGGATTCATGAGCAGTTCTTC. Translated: CASSSQTSGRIHEQFF. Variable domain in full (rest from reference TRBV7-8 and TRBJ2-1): GAGVSQSPRYKVAKRGQDVALRCDPISGHVSLFWYQQALGQGPEFLTYFQNEAQLDKSGLPSDRFFAERPEGSVSTLKIQRTQQEDSAVYLCASSSQTSGRIHEQFFGPGTRLTVL.

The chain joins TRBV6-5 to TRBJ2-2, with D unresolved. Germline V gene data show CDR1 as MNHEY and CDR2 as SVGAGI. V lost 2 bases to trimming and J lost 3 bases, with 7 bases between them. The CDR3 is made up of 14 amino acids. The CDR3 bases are TGTGCCAGCAGTTACAGAGTAGACACCGGGGAGCTGTTTTTT. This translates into CASSYRVDTGELFF.

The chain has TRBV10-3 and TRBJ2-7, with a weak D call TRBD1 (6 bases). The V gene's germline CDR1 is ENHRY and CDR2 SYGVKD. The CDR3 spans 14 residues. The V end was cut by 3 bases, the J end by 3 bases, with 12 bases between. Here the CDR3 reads CAISEATGFYEQYF. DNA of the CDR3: TGTGCCATCAGTGAAGCTACAGGGTTCTACGAGCAGTACTTC.

Here the CDR3 DNA reads TGTGCCAGCAGCGAAGGGACTCATCAGTTCTTC. It specifies CASSEGTHQFF. This chain connects TRBV9 to TRBJ2-1; D possibly corresponds to TRBD2 (6 bases). The V end was cut by 3 bases, the J end by 13 bases, with 11 bases between. The CDR3 has 11 residues. Looked up from germline, CDR1 is SGDLS and CDR2 is YYNGEE.

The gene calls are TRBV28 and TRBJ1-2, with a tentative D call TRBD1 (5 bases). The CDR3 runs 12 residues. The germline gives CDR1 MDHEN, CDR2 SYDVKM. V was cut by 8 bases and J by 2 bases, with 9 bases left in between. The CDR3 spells CASGGGNYGYTF. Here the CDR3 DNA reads TGTGCCAGCGGCGGGGGGAACTATGGCTACACCTTC.